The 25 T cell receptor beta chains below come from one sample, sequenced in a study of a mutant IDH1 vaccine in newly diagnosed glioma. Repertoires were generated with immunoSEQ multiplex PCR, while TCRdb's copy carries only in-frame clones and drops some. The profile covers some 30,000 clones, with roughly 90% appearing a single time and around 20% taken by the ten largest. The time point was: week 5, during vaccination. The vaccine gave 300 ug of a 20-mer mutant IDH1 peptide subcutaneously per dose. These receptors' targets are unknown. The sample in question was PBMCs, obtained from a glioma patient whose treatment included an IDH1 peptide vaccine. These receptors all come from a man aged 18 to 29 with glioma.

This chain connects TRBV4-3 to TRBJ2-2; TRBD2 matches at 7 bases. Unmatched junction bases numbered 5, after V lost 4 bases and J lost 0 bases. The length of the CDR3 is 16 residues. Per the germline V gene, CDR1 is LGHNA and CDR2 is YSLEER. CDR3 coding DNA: TGCGCCAGCAGCCCTTTCGGACTAGCGAACACCGGGGAGCTGTTTTTT. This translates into CASSPFGLANTGELFF.

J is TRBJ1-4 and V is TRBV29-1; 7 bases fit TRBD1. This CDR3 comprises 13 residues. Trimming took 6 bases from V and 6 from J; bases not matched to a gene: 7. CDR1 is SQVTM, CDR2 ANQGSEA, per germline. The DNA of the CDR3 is TGCAGCGTCGAGGGGGCGGGGGATGAAAAACTGTTTTTT. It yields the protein CSVEGAGDEKLFF.

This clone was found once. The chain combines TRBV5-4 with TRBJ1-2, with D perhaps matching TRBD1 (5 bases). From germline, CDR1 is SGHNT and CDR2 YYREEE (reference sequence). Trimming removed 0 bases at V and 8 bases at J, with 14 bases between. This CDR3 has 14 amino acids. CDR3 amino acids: CASSLGSLRGGYTF. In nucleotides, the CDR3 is TGTGCCAGCAGCTTGGGGTCCCTTCGGGGGGGCTACACCTTC.

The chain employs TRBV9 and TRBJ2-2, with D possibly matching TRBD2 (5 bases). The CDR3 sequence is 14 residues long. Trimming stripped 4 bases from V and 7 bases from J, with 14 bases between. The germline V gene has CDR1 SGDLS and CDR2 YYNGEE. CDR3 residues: CASSLSTSSGELFF. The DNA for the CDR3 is TGTGCCAGCAGCCTTAGCACTAGTAGCGGGGAGCTGTTTTTT.

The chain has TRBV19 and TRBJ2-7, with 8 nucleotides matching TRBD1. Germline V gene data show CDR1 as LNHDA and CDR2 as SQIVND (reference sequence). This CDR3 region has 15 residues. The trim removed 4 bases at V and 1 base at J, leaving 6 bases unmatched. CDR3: CASSTGQGKSYEQYF. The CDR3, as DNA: TGTGCCAGTAGTACAGGACAGGGCAAGTCCTACGAGCAGTACTTC. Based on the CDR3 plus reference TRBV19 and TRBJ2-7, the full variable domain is DGGITQSPKYLFRKEGQNVTLSCEQNLNHDAMYWYRQDPGQGLRLIYYSQIVNDFQKGDIAEGYSVSREKKESFPLTVTSAQKNPTAFYLCASSTGQGKSYEQYFGPGTRLTVT.

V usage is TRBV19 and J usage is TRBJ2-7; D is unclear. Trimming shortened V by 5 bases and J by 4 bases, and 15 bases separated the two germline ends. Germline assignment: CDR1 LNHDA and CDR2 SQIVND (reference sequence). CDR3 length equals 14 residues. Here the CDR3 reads CASSQVAGVYEQYF. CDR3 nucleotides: TGTGCCAGTAGTCAAGTAGCCGGAGTATACGAGCAGTACTTC.

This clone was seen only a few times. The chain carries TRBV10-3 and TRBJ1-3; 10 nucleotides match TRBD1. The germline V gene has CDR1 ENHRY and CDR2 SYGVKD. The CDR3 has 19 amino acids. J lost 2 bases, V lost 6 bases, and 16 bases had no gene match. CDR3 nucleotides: TGTGCCATCAGACCAGGGACAGGGGACCTACTCTACGCTGGAAACACCATATATTTT. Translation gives CAIRPGTGDLLYAGNTIYF.

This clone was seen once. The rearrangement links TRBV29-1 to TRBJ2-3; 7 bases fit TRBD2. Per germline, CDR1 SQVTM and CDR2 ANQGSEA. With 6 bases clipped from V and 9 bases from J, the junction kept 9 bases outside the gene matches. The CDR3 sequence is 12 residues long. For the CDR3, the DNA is TGCAGCGTGCCACTGGGGGGGGACACGCAGTATTTT. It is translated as CSVPLGGDTQYF.

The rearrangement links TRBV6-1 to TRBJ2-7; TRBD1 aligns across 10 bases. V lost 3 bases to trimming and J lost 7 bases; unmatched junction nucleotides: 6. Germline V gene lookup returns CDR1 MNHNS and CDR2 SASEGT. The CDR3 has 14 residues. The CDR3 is CASSDQPGQGEQYF. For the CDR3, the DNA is TGTGCCAGCAGTGACCAACCGGGACAGGGGGAGCAGTACTTC.

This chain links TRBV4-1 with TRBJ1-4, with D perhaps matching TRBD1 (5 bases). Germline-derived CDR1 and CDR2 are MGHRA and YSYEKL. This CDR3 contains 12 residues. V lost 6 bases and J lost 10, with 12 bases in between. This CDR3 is CASSPDSGKLFF. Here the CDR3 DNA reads TGCGCCAGCAGTCCTGACAGCGGAAAACTGTTTTTT.

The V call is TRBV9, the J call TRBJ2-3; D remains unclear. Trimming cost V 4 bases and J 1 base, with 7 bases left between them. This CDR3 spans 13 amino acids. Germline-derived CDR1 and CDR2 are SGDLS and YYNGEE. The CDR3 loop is CASSRVGTDTQYF. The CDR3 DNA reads TGTGCCAGCAGCAGGGTGGGCACAGATACGCAGTATTTT.

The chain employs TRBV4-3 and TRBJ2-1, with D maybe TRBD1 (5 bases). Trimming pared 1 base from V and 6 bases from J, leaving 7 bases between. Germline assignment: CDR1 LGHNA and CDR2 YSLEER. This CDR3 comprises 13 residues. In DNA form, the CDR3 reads TGCGCCAGCAGCCAAGCGACAGTCAATGAGCAGTTCTTC. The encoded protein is CASSQATVNEQFF.

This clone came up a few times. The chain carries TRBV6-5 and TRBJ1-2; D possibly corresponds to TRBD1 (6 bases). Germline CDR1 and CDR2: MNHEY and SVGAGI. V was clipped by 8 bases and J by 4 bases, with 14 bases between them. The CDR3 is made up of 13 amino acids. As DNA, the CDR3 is TGTGCCAGCCGGGGGGCGGGGACCTATGGCTACACCTTC. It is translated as CASRGAGTYGYTF.

The CDR3 region is CASSVRNQETQYF. The CDR3 coding sequence is TGTGCCAGCAGTGTGAGGAACCAAGAGACCCAGTACTTC. The rearrangement joins TRBV2 to TRBJ2-5; no definite D call. The CDR3 is 13 residues long. Germline loops: CDR1 SNHLY, CDR2 FYNNEI. Trimming cost V 4 bases and J 0 bases, with 6 bases left between them.

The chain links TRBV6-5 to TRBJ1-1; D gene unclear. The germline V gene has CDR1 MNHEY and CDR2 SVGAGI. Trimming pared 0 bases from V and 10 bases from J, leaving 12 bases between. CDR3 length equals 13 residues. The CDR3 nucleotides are TGTGCCAGCAGTTACTCAGACCGCAGCGCAGCTTTCTTT. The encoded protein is CASSYSDRSAAFF.

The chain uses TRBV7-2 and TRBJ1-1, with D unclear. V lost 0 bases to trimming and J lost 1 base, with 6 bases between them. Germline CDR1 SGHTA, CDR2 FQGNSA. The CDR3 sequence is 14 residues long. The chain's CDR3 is CASSLAAGNTEAFF. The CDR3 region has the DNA TGTGCCAGCAGCTTAGCCGCGGGGAACACTGAAGCTTTCTTT.

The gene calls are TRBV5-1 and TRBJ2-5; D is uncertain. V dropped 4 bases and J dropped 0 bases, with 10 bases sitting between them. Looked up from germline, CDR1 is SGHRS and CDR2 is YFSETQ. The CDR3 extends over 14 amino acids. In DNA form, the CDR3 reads TGCGCCAGCAGCCTAGGAAGGAACCAAGAGACCCAGTACTTC. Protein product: CASSLGRNQETQYF.

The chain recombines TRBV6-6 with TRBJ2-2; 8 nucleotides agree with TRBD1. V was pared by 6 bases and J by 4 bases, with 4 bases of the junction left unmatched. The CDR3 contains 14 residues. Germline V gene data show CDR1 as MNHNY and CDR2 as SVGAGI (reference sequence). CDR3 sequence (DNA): TGTGCCAGCAGGAGGACAGGGATCACCGGGGAGCTGTTTTTT. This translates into CASRRTGITGELFF.

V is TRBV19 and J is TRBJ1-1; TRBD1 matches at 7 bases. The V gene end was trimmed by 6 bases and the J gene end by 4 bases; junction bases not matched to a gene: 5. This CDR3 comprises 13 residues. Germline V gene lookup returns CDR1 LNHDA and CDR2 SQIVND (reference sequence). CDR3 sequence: CASSRGFGTEAFF. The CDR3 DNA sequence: TGTGCCAGTAGCAGGGGGTTCGGCACTGAAGCTTTCTTT. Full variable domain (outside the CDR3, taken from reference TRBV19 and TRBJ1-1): DGGITQSPKYLFRKEGQNVTLSCEQNLNHDAMYWYRQDPGQGLRLIYYSQIVNDFQKGDIAEGYSVSREKKESFPLTVTSAQKNPTAFYLCASSRGFGTEAFFGQGTRLTVV.

For the CDR3, the DNA is TGTGCCAGCTTAGACTCCCTCATGCCAGATACGCAGTATTTT. This encodes CASLDSLMPDTQYF. The rearrangement links TRBV7-9 to TRBJ2-3; no firm D call. The CDR3 has 14 residues. V gave up 8 bases and J gave up 4 bases, with 16 bases separating them. The V gene's germline CDR1 is SEHNR and CDR2 FQNEAQ (reference sequence).

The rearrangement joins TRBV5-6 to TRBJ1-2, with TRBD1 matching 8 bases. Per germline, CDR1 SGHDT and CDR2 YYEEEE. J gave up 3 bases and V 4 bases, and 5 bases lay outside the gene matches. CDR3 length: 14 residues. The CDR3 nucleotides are TGTGCCAGCAGCGTTGGACAGGGATACTATGGCTACACCTTC. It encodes CASSVGQGYYGYTF.

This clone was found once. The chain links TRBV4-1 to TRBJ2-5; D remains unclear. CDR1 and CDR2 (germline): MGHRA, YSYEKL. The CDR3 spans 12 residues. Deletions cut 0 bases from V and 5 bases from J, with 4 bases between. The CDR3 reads CASSQEGETQYF. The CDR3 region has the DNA TGCGCCAGCAGCCAAGAGGGGGAGACCCAGTACTTC.

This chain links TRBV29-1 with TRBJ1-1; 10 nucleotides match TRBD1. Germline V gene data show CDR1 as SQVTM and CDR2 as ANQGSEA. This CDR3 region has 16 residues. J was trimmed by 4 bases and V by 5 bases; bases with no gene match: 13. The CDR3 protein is CSVIPGQGPGATEAFF. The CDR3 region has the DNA TGCAGCGTTATCCCGGGACAGGGGCCAGGAGCCACTGAAGCTTTCTTT. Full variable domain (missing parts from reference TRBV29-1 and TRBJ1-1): SAVISQKPSRDICQRGTSLTIQCQVDSQVTMMFWYRQQPGQSLTLIATANQGSEATYESGFVIDKFPISRPNLTFSTLTVSNMSPEDSSIYLCSVIPGQGPGATEAFFGQGTRLTVV.

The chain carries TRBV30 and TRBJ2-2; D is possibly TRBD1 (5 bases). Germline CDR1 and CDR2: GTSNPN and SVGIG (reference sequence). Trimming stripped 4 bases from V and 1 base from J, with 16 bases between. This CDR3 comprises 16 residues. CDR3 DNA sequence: TGTGCCTGGACTGCCCGAACAGGCGAGAACACCGGGGAGCTGTTTTTT. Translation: CAWTARTGENTGELFF. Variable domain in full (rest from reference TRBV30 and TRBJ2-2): SQTIHQWPATLVQPVGSPLSLECTVEGTSNPNLYWYRQAAGRGLQLLFYSVGIGQISSEVPQNLSASRPQDRQFILSSKKLLLSDSGFYLCAWTARTGENTGELFFGEGSRLTVL.

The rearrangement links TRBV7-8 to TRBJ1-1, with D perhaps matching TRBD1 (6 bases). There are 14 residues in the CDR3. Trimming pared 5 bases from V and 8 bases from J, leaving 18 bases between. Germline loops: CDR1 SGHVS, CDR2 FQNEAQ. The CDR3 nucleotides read TGTGCCAGCAGCGCGACGGGGGCCGGACCCGAAGCTTTCTTT. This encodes CASSATGAGPEAFF. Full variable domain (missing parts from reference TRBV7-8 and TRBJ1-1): GAGVSQSPRYKVAKRGQDVALRCDPISGHVSLFWYQQALGQGPEFLTYFQNEAQLDKSGLPSDRFFAERPEGSVSTLKIQRTQQEDSAVYLCASSATGAGPEAFFGQGTRLTVV.